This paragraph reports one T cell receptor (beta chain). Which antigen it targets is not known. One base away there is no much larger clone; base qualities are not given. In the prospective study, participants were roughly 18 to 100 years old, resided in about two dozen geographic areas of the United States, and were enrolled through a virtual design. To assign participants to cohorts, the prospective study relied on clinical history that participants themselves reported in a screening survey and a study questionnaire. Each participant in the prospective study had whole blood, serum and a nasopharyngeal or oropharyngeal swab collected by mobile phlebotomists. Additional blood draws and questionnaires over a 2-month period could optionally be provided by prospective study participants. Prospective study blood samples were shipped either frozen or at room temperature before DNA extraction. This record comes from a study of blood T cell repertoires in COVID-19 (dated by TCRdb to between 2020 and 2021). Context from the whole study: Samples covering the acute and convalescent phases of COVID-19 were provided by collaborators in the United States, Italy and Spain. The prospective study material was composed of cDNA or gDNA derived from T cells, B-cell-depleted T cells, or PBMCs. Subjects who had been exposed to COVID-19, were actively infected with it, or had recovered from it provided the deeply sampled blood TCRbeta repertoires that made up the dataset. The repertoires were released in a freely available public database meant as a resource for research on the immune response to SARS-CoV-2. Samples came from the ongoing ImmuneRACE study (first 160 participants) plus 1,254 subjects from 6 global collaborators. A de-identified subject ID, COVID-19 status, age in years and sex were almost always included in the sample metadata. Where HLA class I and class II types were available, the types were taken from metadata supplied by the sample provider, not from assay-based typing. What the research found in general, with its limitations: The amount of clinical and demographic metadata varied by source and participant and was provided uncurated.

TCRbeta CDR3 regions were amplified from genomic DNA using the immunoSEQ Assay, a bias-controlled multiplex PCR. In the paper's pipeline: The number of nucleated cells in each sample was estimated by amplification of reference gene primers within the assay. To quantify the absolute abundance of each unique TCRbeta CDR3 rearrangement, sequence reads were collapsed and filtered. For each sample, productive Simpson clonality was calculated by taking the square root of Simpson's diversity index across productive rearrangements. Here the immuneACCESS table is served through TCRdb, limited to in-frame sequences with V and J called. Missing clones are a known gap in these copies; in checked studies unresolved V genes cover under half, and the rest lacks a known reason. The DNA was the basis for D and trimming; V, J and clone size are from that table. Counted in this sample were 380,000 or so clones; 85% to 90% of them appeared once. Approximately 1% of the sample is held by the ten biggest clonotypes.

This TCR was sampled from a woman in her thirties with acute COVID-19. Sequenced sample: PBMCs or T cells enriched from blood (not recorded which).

The CDR3 protein sequence reads: CASSRQDSPNSNQPQHF. The nucleotide sequence reads TGTGCCAGCAGCCGACAAGACAGTCCGAATAGCAATCAGCCCCAGCATTTT. The chain couples TRBV4-2 to TRBJ1-5, with TRBD1 as a weak D call on 5 bases. Taken from the germline V gene, the CDR1 and CDR2 loops are LGHNA and YNFKEQ. V drops 4 bases and J drops 0 bases, leaving 16 bases in between. The CDR3 contains 17 residues, cysteine and phenylalanine counted. Of all the DNA, just the CDR3 is kept, 51 bases in frame from base 1.